This is a list of T cell receptor beta chains from one sample in a study of blood T cell repertoires in COVID-19. Assay: immunoSEQ multiplex PCR; the TCRdb copy retains only in-frame clones and omits some. This table holds approximately 280,000 clones, around 89% found once. The sample consisted of peripheral blood. The receptors stem from a man aged 40-49 years with acute or convalescent COVID-19. The CDR3 runs from the conserved cysteine through the conserved F or W. A D gene is named only where the DNA matches it firmly. Expanded clones are given a class, and other clones once, few, many or no size at all.

d_gene,abundance,v_gene,j_gene,CDR3nt,CDR3aa
.,.,TRBV6-6,TRBJ1-6,TGTGCCAGCAGTTACGTGGGGGGAGGGAGTTCACCCCTCCACTTT,CASSYVGGGSSPLHF
.,.,TRBV5-1,TRBJ2-2,TGCGCCAGCAGCTCACTAGTACGGGGGAACACCGGGGAGCTGTTTTTT,CASSSLVRGNTGELFF
.,.,TRBV5-5,TRBJ2-1,TGTGCCAGCAGTTCGGGCCGGGGGGCCGCCGGGATGGATGAGCAGTTCTTC,CASSSGRGAAGMDEQFF
.,once,TRBV6-1,TRBJ2-1,TGTGCCAGCAGTGAAGGGGCCTCCTACAATGAGCAGTTCTTC,CASSEGASYNEQFF
.,.,TRBV4-1,TRBJ1-1,TGCGCCAGCAGTTCAAGTAGTGCTCAGAACACTGAAGCTTTCTTT,CASSSSSAQNTEAFF
TRBD1,.,TRBV6-1,TRBJ2-3,TGTGCCAGCAGTGTTATTTACAGGGGGCCTGGAGATACGCAGTATTTT,CASSVIYRGPGDTQYF
.,.,TRBV30,TRBJ1-3,TGTGCCTGGAGTCCAGGCTCTGGAAACACCATATATTTT,CAWSPGSGNTIYF
TRBD2,.,TRBV27,TRBJ2-1,TGTGCCAGCAGGGTCCTAGCGGGGGGATACAATGAGCAGTTCTTC,CASRVLAGGYNEQFF
TRBD1,few,TRBV19,TRBJ2-2,TGTGCCAGTAGTGTCAGGGGGCGAGCCGGGGAGCTGTTTTTT,CASSVRGRAGELFF
.,.,TRBV4-1,TRBJ1-4,TGCGCCAGCAGCGAGGGTGGGGTGTATAATGAAAAACTGTTTTTT,CASSEGGVYNEKLFF
.,.,TRBV5-5,TRBJ1-2,TGTGCCAGCAGCTTGCCAGGGGTTCCCTATGGCTACACCTTC,CASSLPGVPYGYTF
TRBD2,.,TRBV5-1,TRBJ2-3,TGCGCCAGCAGCTTGGGAACTAGCGGGGAGACAGATACGCAGTATTTT,CASSLGTSGETDTQYF
TRBD1,.,TRBV19,TRBJ2-7,TGTGCCAGTAGTATTACAGGGGTAAGCTCCTACGAGCAGTACTTC,CASSITGVSSYEQYF
TRBD1,.,TRBV7-7,TRBJ1-6,TGTGCCAGCAGCTTAGTGACAGGGGGCTGGAATTCACCCCTCCACTTT,CASSLVTGGWNSPLHF
.,.,TRBV27,TRBJ1-2,TGTGCCAGCAAGGACAGATTCTATGGCTACACCTTC,CASKDRFYGYTF
.,.,TRBV29-1,TRBJ1-2,TGCAGCGTTAGGGCTCGGTCGGGAGGGAATGGCTACACCTTC,CSVRARSGGNGYTF
.,.,TRBV6-6,TRBJ1-1,TGTGCCAGCATTCTGAACAGGAACACTGAAGCTTTCTTT,CASILNRNTEAFF
.,.,TRBV3-1/TRBV3-2,TRBJ1-2,TGTGCCAGCAGCTCCTCGGGAAGGAACTATGGCTACACCTTC,CASSSSGRNYGYTF
.,.,TRBV7-2,TRBJ2-7,TGTGCCAGCAGCTTCACCATCGGGTACGAGCAGTACTTC,CASSFTIGYEQYF
.,.,TRBV19,TRBJ2-7,TGTGCCAGTAGTATACTCTTCACGGGTTCCTACGAGCAGTACTTC,CASSILFTGSYEQYF
.,.,TRBV12-5,TRBJ2-7,TGTGCTAGTGGTTTGTACCGGGCAGGGCCTTCCTACGAGCAGTACTTC,CASGLYRAGPSYEQYF
TRBD1,few,TRBV10-1,TRBJ1-5,TGCGCCAGCAGTGACGATCGACAGGGTCAGCCCCAGCATTTT,CASSDDRQGQPQHF
TRBD1,.,TRBV7-3,TRBJ1-6,TGTGCCAGCAGCCCGACAGGGTACTTGGATTCACCCCTCCACTTT,CASSPTGYLDSPLHF
TRBD1,.,TRBV5-1,TRBJ1-2,TGCGCCAGCAGCCCGGAGACAGGGTCGTTCCCTCTCTATGGCTACACCTTC,CASSPETGSFPLYGYTF
TRBD2,.,TRBV12-5,TRBJ2-3,TGTGCTAGTGGTTTGGTGAGCGGGACTAGCGGGGGGGCCCAGTATTTT,CASGLVSGTSGGAQYF
.,.,TRBV27,TRBJ1-1,TGTGCCAGCAGTGATACAGGGCGAGGGACTGAAGCTTTCTTT,CASSDTGRGTEAFF
.,once,TRBV4-1,TRBJ2-1,TGCGCCAGCAGCCAAGATTCCGTCAGAGAGCAGTTCTTC,CASSQDSVREQFF
.,.,TRBV30,TRBJ1-3,TGTGCCTGGAGTGCGACAGCGCTCTCTGGAAACACCATATATTTT,CAWSATALSGNTIYF
TRBD1,.,TRBV5-4,TRBJ1-1,TGTGCCAGCAGCTCGGACAGGAGGAACACTGAAGCTTTCTTT,CASSSDRRNTEAFF
TRBD1,.,TRBV5-4,TRBJ2-3,TGTGCCAGCCGGACAGGGGGCACAGATACGCAGTATTTT,CASRTGGTDTQYF
TRBD2,.,TRBV6-5,TRBJ2-1,TGTGCCAGCAGTTACTCGCGGCGGGGGGGCAATAATGAGCAGTTCTTC,CASSYSRRGGNNEQFF
TRBD2,.,TRBV5-1,TRBJ2-3,TGCGCCAGCAGCTTGGCGGGGGGGGGCACAGATACGCAGTATTTT,CASSLAGGGTDTQYF